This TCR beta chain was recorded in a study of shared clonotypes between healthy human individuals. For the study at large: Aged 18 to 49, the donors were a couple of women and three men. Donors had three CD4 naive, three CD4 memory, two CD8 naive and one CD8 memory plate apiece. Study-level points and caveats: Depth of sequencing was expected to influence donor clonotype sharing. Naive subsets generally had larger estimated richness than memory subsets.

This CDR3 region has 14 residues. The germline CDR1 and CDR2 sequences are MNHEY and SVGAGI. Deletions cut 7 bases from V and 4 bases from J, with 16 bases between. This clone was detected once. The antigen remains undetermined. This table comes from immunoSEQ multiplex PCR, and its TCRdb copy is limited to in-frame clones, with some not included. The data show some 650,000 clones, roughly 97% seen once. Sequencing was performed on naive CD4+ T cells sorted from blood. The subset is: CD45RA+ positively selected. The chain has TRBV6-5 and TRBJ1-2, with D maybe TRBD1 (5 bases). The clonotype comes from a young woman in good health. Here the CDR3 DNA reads TGTGCCAGCATTAACGGTCGGGGGGGCTATGGCTACACCTTC. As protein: CASINGRGGYGYTF.